This entry lists 22 T cell receptor beta chains sequenced from one sample in a study of T cell responses to AZD1222 COVID-19 vaccine. This table comes from immunoSEQ multiplex PCR, and its TCRdb copy is limited to in-frame clones, with some not included. The repertoire includes over 90,000 clones, 90% to 95% of them detected once, and roughly 3.1% sits in the top ten. This sample comprised peripheral blood, obtained 28 days after the second AZD1222 dose. The receptors shown here come from an adult who received the AZD1222 COVID-19 vaccine.

J is TRBJ2-7 and V is TRBV5-4; TRBD1 might be the D (5 bases). Germline V gene sequence: CDR1 SGHNT, CDR2 YYREEE (reference sequence). Between the trimmed V and J ends, which lost 5 bases and 6 bases, there was a span of 21 bases. The CDR3 contains 15 residues. The CDR3 sequence: CASSSVVAGMGEQYF. The CDR3 DNA reads as TGTGCCAGCAGTTCGGTCGTCGCAGGGATGGGCGAGCAGTACTTC.

The V and J genes are TRBV15 and TRBJ2-1; 13 bases map to TRBD2. With V trimmed by 7 bases and J by 4 bases, 7 bases remained unmatched. There are 16 residues in the CDR3. Germline V gene data show CDR1 as LNHNV and CDR2 as YYDKDF (reference sequence). DNA of the CDR3: TGTGCCACCACCCGGACTAGCGGGGGCCCGTACAATGAGCAGTTCTTC. The encoded protein is CATTRTSGGPYNEQFF. The full variable domain, in which reference TRBV15 and TRBJ2-1 provide the parts outside the CDR3, is DAMVIQNPRYQVTQFGKPVTLSCSQTLNHNVMYWYQQKSSQAPKLLFHYYDKDFNNEADTPDNFQSRRPNTSFCFLDIRSPGLGDTAMYLCATTRTSGGPYNEQFFGPGTRLTVL.

This chain uses TRBV6-5 with TRBJ2-5, with TRBD2 identical over 13 bases. Per germline, CDR1 MNHEY and CDR2 SVGAGI. With V trimmed by 6 bases and J by 13 bases, 11 bases remained unmatched. The CDR3 is made up of 14 amino acids. For the CDR3, the DNA is TGTGCCAGCAGCATGGGAGGACTAGCGGGGGCCCCGTACTTC. It yields the protein CASSMGGLAGAPYF.

The chain employs TRBV9 and TRBJ2-1; TRBD2 matches at 10 bases. The trim removed 0 bases at V and 9 bases at J, leaving 6 bases unmatched. The CDR3 spans 15 residues. CDR1 SGDLS and CDR2 YYNGEE come from the germline V gene. The CDR3 DNA reads TGTGCCAGCAGCGTAGGAGCGGGGGGGTCGGCTGAGCAGTTCTTC. Translation: CASSVGAGGSAEQFF.

In its sample, this clone was seen once. V gene TRBV6-1 combines with J gene TRBJ1-1; D not resolved. The germline V gene encodes CDR1 MNHNS and CDR2 SASEGT. V lost 1 base to trimming and J lost 0 bases, with 6 bases between them. This CDR3 has 14 residues. The CDR3 DNA reads as TGTGCCAGCAGTGAAGAGCGGCTGAACACTGAAGCTTTCTTT. Protein sequence: CASSEERLNTEAFF.

The rearrangement uses TRBV2 and TRBJ1-5; D may be TRBD1 (5 bases). The CDR3 sequence is 15 residues long. Trimming took off 1 base at V and 6 bases at J, with 13 bases between the two ends. In germline, CDR1 is SNHLY, CDR2 FYNNEI. The CDR3, as DNA: TGTGCCAGCAGTGAAGTAGGGGTCCTAGGTCAGCCCCAGCATTTT. Protein: CASSEVGVLGQPQHF.

The rearrangement uses TRBV7-8 and TRBJ1-5; D is perhaps TRBD1 (5 bases). The CDR3 is 17 residues long. The germline gives CDR1 SGHVS, CDR2 FQNEAQ. V dropped 4 bases and J dropped 4 bases, with 20 bases sitting between them. The CDR3 sequence: CASSYRMGKRGNQPQHF. CDR3 DNA sequence: TGTGCCAGCAGCTACCGCATGGGGAAAAGGGGTAATCAGCCCCAGCATTTT.

This chain joins TRBV7-9 and TRBJ1-1; no clear D. This CDR3 contains 12 residues. Trimming removed 6 bases from V and 4 bases from J, with 9 bases in between. CDR1 SEHNR and CDR2 FQNEAQ come from the germline V gene (reference sequence). Written as DNA, the CDR3 is TGTGCCAGCAGTTTGGGGAGCACTGAAGCTTTCTTT. This gives the protein CASSLGSTEAFF.

The chain combines TRBV6-5 with TRBJ1-5; a weak D match, TRBD1 (5 bases). V was pared by 6 bases and J by 8 bases, with 20 bases between. This CDR3 has 15 residues. Germline V CDR1 and CDR2: MNHEY, SVGAGI. CDR3 loop: CASRRTPGPLEPQHF. DNA for the CDR3: TGTGCCAGCAGGAGGACACCCGGCCCTCTGGAGCCCCAGCATTTT.

The chain combines TRBV30 with TRBJ2-2, with D possibly being TRBD1 (5 bases). Germline V CDR1 and CDR2: GTSNPN, SVGIG (reference sequence). CDR3 length equals 14 residues. The V end lost 5 bases, the J end lost 1 base, and 11 bases lay between the germline ends. DNA for the CDR3: TGTGCCTGGGCTAAGACAGTGAACACCGGGGAGCTGTTTTTT. This sequence encodes CAWAKTVNTGELFF.

With regard to this clone: One end of the junction varies from germline; a read error may be responsible. The chain is built from TRBV19 and TRBJ1-2, with 9 positions matching TRBD1. Germline V gene sequence: CDR1 LNHDA, CDR2 SQIVND (reference sequence). The CDR3 sequence is 16 residues long. This CDR3 reads CASSVEQGAIYYGYTF. In DNA, the CDR3 is TGTGCCAGTAGTGTAGAACAGGGGGCAATCTACTATGGCTACACCTTC.

This sequence joins TRBV5-6 and TRBJ2-7; D may correspond to TRBD1 or TRBD2 (5 bases each). The V end was cut by 0 bases, the J end by 2 bases, with 12 bases between. The CDR3 spans 15 residues. Germline CDR1 SGHDT, CDR2 YYEEEE. In DNA, the CDR3 is TGTGCCAGCAGCTTGGCATGGGGGACGACCTACGAGCAGTACTTC. It is translated as CASSLAWGTTYEQYF.

V and J are TRBV6-5 and TRBJ2-7; 8 nucleotides match TRBD1. Germline trimming cut 2 bases from V and 3 bases from J; bases unmatched to any gene: 6. CDR1 MNHEY and CDR2 SVGAGI come from the germline V gene. The CDR3 covers 15 residues. CDR3 bases: TGTGCCAGCAGTTACACCGGGACAGGTATCTACGAGCAGTACTTC. It yields the protein CASSYTGTGIYEQYF.

This clone was counted once. The chain is built from TRBV7-3 and TRBJ2-7; perhaps TRBD2 as D (6 bases). The CDR3 contains 15 residues. Germline V gene sequence: CDR1 SGHTA, CDR2 FQGTGA. Trimming removed 1 base from V and 0 bases from J, with 10 bases in between. Here the CDR3 reads CASSLSAGLSYEQYF. Written as DNA, the CDR3 is TGTGCCAGCAGCTTAAGCGCGGGACTCTCCTACGAGCAGTACTTC.

The chain uses TRBV29-1 and TRBJ1-2; the match to TRBD1 covers 7 bases. The junction had 3 bases not matched to a gene; V was cut back by 4 bases and J by 4 bases. CDR1 is SQVTM, CDR2 ANQGSEA, per germline. This CDR3 contains 12 residues. CDR3 region: CSVGDSSYGYTF. CDR3 nucleotide sequence: TGCAGCGTTGGGGACAGCTCCTATGGCTACACCTTC.

This clone was found once. The gene calls are TRBV28 and TRBJ2-7, with D uncertain. The V gene lost 7 bases and the J gene lost 0 bases, with 13 bases spanning the gap. Germline lookup yields CDR1 MDHEN and CDR2 SYDVKM. The length of the CDR3 is 14 residues. Written as DNA, the CDR3 is TGTGCCAGCATCCGCTGGGGTCCCTCCTACGAGCAGTACTTC. Encoded protein: CASIRWGPSYEQYF.

The rearrangement links TRBV5-1 to TRBJ2-5, with 7 bases lining up with TRBD1. The germline CDR1 and CDR2 sequences are SGHRS and YFSETQ. V lost 2 bases and J lost 6; bases outside the gene matches: 10. The CDR3 loop spans 15 amino acids. DNA for the CDR3: TGCGCCAGCAGCTTCGGAAGAGGGGGCAAGCAGACCCAGTACTTC. Protein sequence: CASSFGRGGKQTQYF.

J is TRBJ1-1 and V is TRBV15; D unresolved. Trimming left V 4 bases short and J 5 bases short, with 8 bases between. Germline assignment: CDR1 LNHNV and CDR2 YYDKDF (reference sequence). The CDR3 is 12 amino acids. The CDR3 DNA follows: TGTGCCACCAGCACTCAAACTACTGAAGCTTTCTTT. Protein product: CATSTQTTEAFF. Filled out from reference TRBV15 and TRBJ1-1, the complete variable domain reads DAMVIQNPRYQVTQFGKPVTLSCSQTLNHNVMYWYQQKSSQAPKLLFHYYDKDFNNEADTPDNFQSRRPNTSFCFLDIRSPGLGDTAMYLCATSTQTTEAFFGQGTRLTVV.

The CDR3 coding sequence is TGTGCCAGCAGCCAAAGACTAGGGCCAGATACGCAGTATTTT. Translated, it gives CASSQRLGPDTQYF. This chain connects TRBV4-2 to TRBJ2-3, with D possibly being TRBD2 (6 bases). The V end lost 2 bases, the J end lost 4 bases, and 10 bases lay between the germline ends. Germline CDR1 LGHNA, CDR2 YNFKEQ. CDR3 length: 14 amino acids.

The chain recombines TRBV28 with TRBJ1-5; TRBD1 matches at 9 bases. CDR3 length equals 16 residues. Germline V gene sequence: CDR1 MDHEN, CDR2 SYDVKM. Unmatched junction bases numbered 10, after V lost 6 bases and J lost 4 bases. CDR3 DNA: TGTGCCAGCAGAGACTGGGGACAGGGCGATAATCAGCCCCAGCATTTT. Translating gives CASRDWGQGDNQPQHF.

The chain combines TRBV18 with TRBJ1-2; D gene ambiguous. The CDR3 loop spans 13 amino acids. Germline CDR1 KGHSH, CDR2 LQKENI. Trimming shortened V by 3 bases and J by 5 bases, and 10 bases separated the two germline ends. In DNA form, the CDR3 reads TGTGCCAGCTCACCGTCCGGGGATTATGGCTACACCTTC. Encoded protein: CASSPSGDYGYTF.

This clone was seen once. This chain links TRBV6-2 or TRBV6-3 with TRBJ1-5, with D perhaps matching TRBD1 (5 bases). Germline assignment: CDR1 MNHEY and CDR2 SVGEGT. This CDR3 contains 13 residues. Deletions cut 3 bases from V and 7 bases from J, with 10 bases between. The CDR3 DNA reads as TGTGCCAGCAGTTATTGGGACCGGCAGCCCCAGCATTTT. This gives the protein CASSYWDRQPQHF.